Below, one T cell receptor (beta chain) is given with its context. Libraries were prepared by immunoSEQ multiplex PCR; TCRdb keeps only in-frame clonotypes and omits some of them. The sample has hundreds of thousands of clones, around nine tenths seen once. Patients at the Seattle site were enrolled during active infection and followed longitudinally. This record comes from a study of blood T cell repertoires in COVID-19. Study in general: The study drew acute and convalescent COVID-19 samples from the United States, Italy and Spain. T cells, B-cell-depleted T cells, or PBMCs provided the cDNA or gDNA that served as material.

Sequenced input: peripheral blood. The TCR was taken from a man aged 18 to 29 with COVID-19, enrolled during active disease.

The CDR3 reads CASSLIREGSRETQYF. The DNA for the CDR3 is TGTGCCAGCAGCTTAATACGGGAAGGGAGCCGGGAGACCCAGTACTTC. The rearrangement links TRBV13 to TRBJ2-5; perhaps TRBD2 as D (5 bases). The V end lost 2 bases, the J end lost 5 bases, and 18 bases lay between the germline ends. The germline gives CDR1 PRHDT, CDR2 FYEKMQ (reference sequence). There are 16 residues in the CDR3.